This T cell receptor beta chain stems from a study of cytomegalovirus exposure and HLA in healthy donors. Germline CDR1 is SGHVS and CDR2 is FNYEAQ. The CDR3 extends over 16 amino acids. Germline trimming cut 2 bases from V and 6 bases from J; bases unmatched to any gene: 8. Notes on this clone: Its antigen remains unknown.

PCR amplification relied on 60 Vbeta primers (plus 13 Jbeta primers). The data were produced by immunoSEQ multiplex PCR, yet TCRdb's version contains in-frame clones alone and is incomplete. The sample has 50,000 to 75,000 clones, 65% to 90% seen once. Study-wide results and caveats: In a later analysis, TCR association rates varied by HLA locus: DRB1 most, HLA-C fewest.

The chain links TRBV7-6 to TRBJ2-2, with 8 bases that match TRBD2. This receptor was obtained from a human donor in good health. The sequenced sample was PBMCs. The CDR3 DNA reads as TGTGCCAGCAGCTTATTCCGGGAGGGTGGGGCCGGGGAGCTGTTTTTT. This sequence encodes CASSLFREGGAGELFF.